Listed below are T cell receptor beta chains from one sample, sequenced in a study of early T cells in non-severe SARS-CoV-2 infection. TCRdb reprocessed the 5' RACE reads via MiXCR and lists one record per CDR3 protein. Among around 81,000 distinct CDR3 sequences listed, around 15% were seen once. Sequencing was carried out using whole blood. These receptor sequences come from an adult who was a healthcare worker with PCR-confirmed SARS-CoV-2 infection or an uninfected control (not recorded which). Both conserved end residues are part of each CDR3. Each record gives: clone size, V gene, D gene, J gene, CDR3 DNA, CDR3 protein. The D gene is left open where the match is weak. Clone size is given for some rows only: seen once, a few or many times, or a class if the clone is expanded.

clone size: -
V gene: TRBV7-6
D gene: -
J gene: TRBJ2-3
CDR3 DNA: TGTGCCAGCAGCTTAGCTCAGCACAGGAGCACAGATACGCAGTATTTT
CDR3 protein: CASSLAQHRSTDTQYF

clone size: -
V gene: TRBV11-2
D gene: -
J gene: TRBJ2-1
CDR3 DNA: TGTGCCAGCAGCGACCGACCCTTCCATGAGCAGTTCTTC
CDR3 protein: CASSDRPFHEQFF

clone size: -
V gene: TRBV29-1
D gene: -
J gene: TRBJ1-2
CDR3 DNA: TGCAGCGACGGACGACAGTTGGCCTATGGCTACACCTTC
CDR3 protein: CSDGRQLAYGYTF

clone size: -
V gene: TRBV5-4
D gene: TRBD2
J gene: TRBJ2-3
CDR3 DNA: TGTGCCAGCAGCCGGACTAGCGGGGGGGCAGATACGCAGTATTTT
CDR3 protein: CASSRTSGGADTQYF

clone size: many
V gene: TRBV24-1
D gene: -
J gene: TRBJ2-2
CDR3 DNA: TGTGCCACCAGTGACCCGGCGCGCAGCAGGGAGCTGTTTTTT
CDR3 protein: CATSDPARSRELFF

clone size: few
V gene: TRBV14
D gene: -
J gene: TRBJ2-2
CDR3 DNA: TGTGCCAGCAGGAGACAGAGCACCGGGGAGCTGTTTTTT
CDR3 protein: CASRRQSTGELFF

clone size: -
V gene: TRBV7-2
D gene: -
J gene: TRBJ2-2
CDR3 DNA: TGTGCCAGCAGCCCCGCGTCGGGGGTGGTACGGGAGCTGTTTTTT
CDR3 protein: CASSPASGVVRELFF

clone size: few
V gene: TRBV12-3/TRBV12-4
D gene: TRBD1
J gene: TRBJ1-2
CDR3 DNA: TGTGCCAGCAGTTTACAATCAGGGGGCGATCATGGCTACACCTTC
CDR3 protein: CASSLQSGGDHGYTF

clone size: many
V gene: TRBV28
D gene: -
J gene: TRBJ2-1
CDR3 DNA: TGTGCCAGCAGTCATGGGGGGCCCTCCTACAATGAGCAGTTCTTC
CDR3 protein: CASSHGGPSYNEQFF

clone size: many
V gene: TRBV12-3/TRBV12-4
D gene: -
J gene: TRBJ1-1
CDR3 DNA: TGTGCCAGCAGTTTACCAAACACCGGCGGAGCTTTCTTT
CDR3 protein: CASSLPNTGGAFF

clone size: few
V gene: TRBV7-9
D gene: -
J gene: TRBJ2-3
CDR3 DNA: TGTGCCAGCAGCTACTTACAGGGTCCGACTTCACCGCTCACGCAGTATTTT
CDR3 protein: CASSYLQGPTSPLTQYF

clone size: few
V gene: TRBV9
D gene: TRBD2
J gene: TRBJ2-3
CDR3 DNA: TGTGCCAGCAGCGCGGGAGGGGGGCTGGCAGATACGCAGTATTTT
CDR3 protein: CASSAGGGLADTQYF

clone size: -
V gene: TRBV30
D gene: TRBD1
J gene: TRBJ2-3
CDR3 DNA: TGTGCCTGGGTACAGGGGGCTGGCACAGATACGCAGTATTTT
CDR3 protein: CAWVQGAGTDTQYF

clone size: few
V gene: TRBV20-1
D gene: -
J gene: TRBJ1-1
CDR3 DNA: TGCAGTGCTGGGGGGACTACCTCATCGAACACTGAAGCTTTCTTT
CDR3 protein: CSAGGTTSSNTEAFF

clone size: -
V gene: TRBV10-3
D gene: -
J gene: TRBJ1-1
CDR3 DNA: TGTGCCATCAGCACGACCAAATTCCGGGCCCCCGAAGACACTGAAGCTTTCTTT
CDR3 protein: CAISTTKFRAPEDTEAFF

clone size: -
V gene: TRBV7-2
D gene: -
J gene: TRBJ2-3
CDR3 DNA: TGTGCCAGCAGCTTTGACTCATCGGGTACGCAGTATTTT
CDR3 protein: CASSFDSSGTQYF

clone size: -
V gene: TRBV11-2
D gene: -
J gene: TRBJ1-1
CDR3 DNA: TGTGCCAGCAGCTCTCGACGAACGAACACTGAAGCTTTCTTT
CDR3 protein: CASSSRRTNTEAFF

clone size: few
V gene: TRBV12-3/TRBV12-4
D gene: TRBD1
J gene: TRBJ2-6
CDR3 DNA: TGTGCCAGCTCTGAGGGGGCAACTGGGGCCAACGTCCTGACTTTC
CDR3 protein: CASSEGATGANVLTF

clone size: few
V gene: TRBV4-1
D gene: -
J gene: TRBJ1-1
CDR3 DNA: TGCGCCAGCAGCCAGGGAGTCAGGGGTGGCACTGAAGCTTTCTTT
CDR3 protein: CASSQGVRGGTEAFF

clone size: few
V gene: TRBV6-6
D gene: TRBD1
J gene: TRBJ2-4
CDR3 DNA: TGTGCCAGCAGTGTCCGGGACAGCCAAGCCAAAAACATTCAGTACTTC
CDR3 protein: CASSVRDSQAKNIQYF

clone size: many
V gene: TRBV20-1
D gene: -
J gene: TRBJ1-3
CDR3 DNA: TGCAGTGCCAAAGCCCGGGGGGAAGGAAACACCATATATTTT
CDR3 protein: CSAKARGEGNTIYF

clone size: -
V gene: TRBV9
D gene: -
J gene: TRBJ2-1
CDR3 DNA: TGTGCCAGCAGCGTAGAGCTGAGCGCAACCTACAATGAGCAGTTCTTC
CDR3 protein: CASSVELSATYNEQFF

clone size: -
V gene: TRBV18
D gene: -
J gene: TRBJ2-7
CDR3 DNA: TGTGCCAGCTCACCGATGGACGGCTACGAGCAGTACTTC
CDR3 protein: CASSPMDGYEQYF

clone size: -
V gene: TRBV7-3
D gene: TRBD2
J gene: TRBJ2-7
CDR3 DNA: TGTGCCAGCAGCTTATCGGGACTATACCCCTACGAGCAGTACTTC
CDR3 protein: CASSLSGLYPYEQYF

clone size: few
V gene: TRBV7-2
D gene: TRBD2
J gene: TRBJ2-3
CDR3 DNA: TGTGCCAGCAGCTTAGCGCGGGGGGCAGATACGCAGTATTTT
CDR3 protein: CASSLARGADTQYF

clone size: few
V gene: TRBV11-2
D gene: TRBD2
J gene: TRBJ2-1
CDR3 DNA: TGTGCCAGCAGCCGGGGGGGTGAGCAGTTCTTC
CDR3 protein: CASSRGGEQFF

clone size: -
V gene: TRBV6-2/TRBV6-3
D gene: -
J gene: TRBJ2-6
CDR3 DNA: TGTGCCAGCAGTTACTCTGGCGTCCTGGCCAACGTCCTGACTTTC
CDR3 protein: CASSYSGVLANVLTF

clone size: -
V gene: TRBV28
D gene: -
J gene: TRBJ2-7
CDR3 DNA: TGTGCCAGCAGCGCCGGCTCCTACTACGAGCAGTACTTC
CDR3 protein: CASSAGSYYEQYF

clone size: many
V gene: TRBV10-3
D gene: -
J gene: TRBJ1-6
CDR3 DNA: TGTGCCATCAGGAGCACAGGTGACAAGAATTCACCCCTCCACTTT
CDR3 protein: CAIRSTGDKNSPLHF

clone size: few
V gene: TRBV18
D gene: -
J gene: TRBJ2-3
CDR3 DNA: TGTGCCAGCTCACCGGGACTTCTCACAGATACGCAGTATTTT
CDR3 protein: CASSPGLLTDTQYF

clone size: few
V gene: TRBV18
D gene: -
J gene: TRBJ1-6
CDR3 DNA: TGTGCCAGCTCACCGAGGGCGATTGGCGATTCACCCCTCCACTTT
CDR3 protein: CASSPRAIGDSPLHF

clone size: -
V gene: TRBV10-3
D gene: -
J gene: TRBJ2-3
CDR3 DNA: TGTGCCATCAGGGTCGGGCAGGCAGATACGCAGTATTTT
CDR3 protein: CAIRVGQADTQYF

clone size: -
V gene: TRBV3-1
D gene: -
J gene: TRBJ2-3
CDR3 DNA: TGTGCCAGCAGCCAATACAGGGCCCTCACAGATACGCAGTATTTT
CDR3 protein: CASSQYRALTDTQYF

clone size: -
V gene: TRBV3-1
D gene: -
J gene: TRBJ2-3
CDR3 DNA: TGTGCCAGCAGCCATCCCACATCAGGGCTCACAGATACGCAGTATTTT
CDR3 protein: CASSHPTSGLTDTQYF

clone size: few
V gene: TRBV29-1
D gene: -
J gene: TRBJ2-1
CDR3 DNA: TGCAGCGTTGAGGGGGGGCCGGGTAATGAGCAGTTCTTC
CDR3 protein: CSVEGGPGNEQFF

clone size: many
V gene: TRBV30
D gene: -
J gene: TRBJ1-1
CDR3 DNA: TGTGCCTGGAGCTCGGACAGAGGCACTGAAGCTTTCTTT
CDR3 protein: CAWSSDRGTEAFF

clone size: few
V gene: TRBV2
D gene: -
J gene: TRBJ2-5
CDR3 DNA: TGTGCCAGCAGTGCGGACAGCATAGGGGAGACCCAGTACTTC
CDR3 protein: CASSADSIGETQYF

clone size: -
V gene: TRBV7-2
D gene: -
J gene: TRBJ1-3
CDR3 DNA: TGTGCCAGCAGCTTAGGGCAGGGCAACGGAAACACCATATATTTT
CDR3 protein: CASSLGQGNGNTIYF

clone size: -
V gene: TRBV29-1
D gene: -
J gene: TRBJ2-2
CDR3 DNA: TGCAGCGTTTCCCGGGCCGGGGAGCTGTTTTTT
CDR3 protein: CSVSRAGELFF

clone size: -
V gene: TRBV6-5
D gene: -
J gene: TRBJ2-3
CDR3 DNA: TGTGCCAGCAGTCCCTCGTTTAGTAACCCGCAGTATTTT
CDR3 protein: CASSPSFSNPQYF

clone size: -
V gene: TRBV11-1
D gene: -
J gene: TRBJ2-3
CDR3 DNA: TGTGCCAGCAGATCATACACAGATACGCAGTATTTT
CDR3 protein: CASRSYTDTQYF

clone size: few
V gene: TRBV12-3/TRBV12-4
D gene: TRBD2
J gene: TRBJ2-3
CDR3 DNA: TGTGCCAGCAGTTTAGAGATGGCGGGGGGGCCCATAAGAGGCAATACGCAGTATTTT
CDR3 protein: CASSLEMAGGPIRGNTQYF

clone size: -
V gene: TRBV12-3/TRBV12-4
D gene: -
J gene: TRBJ2-1
CDR3 DNA: TGTGCCAGCTTAATGTCCCCCGGAAGGGGGTATGGTGAGCAGTTCTTC
CDR3 protein: CASLMSPGRGYGEQFF